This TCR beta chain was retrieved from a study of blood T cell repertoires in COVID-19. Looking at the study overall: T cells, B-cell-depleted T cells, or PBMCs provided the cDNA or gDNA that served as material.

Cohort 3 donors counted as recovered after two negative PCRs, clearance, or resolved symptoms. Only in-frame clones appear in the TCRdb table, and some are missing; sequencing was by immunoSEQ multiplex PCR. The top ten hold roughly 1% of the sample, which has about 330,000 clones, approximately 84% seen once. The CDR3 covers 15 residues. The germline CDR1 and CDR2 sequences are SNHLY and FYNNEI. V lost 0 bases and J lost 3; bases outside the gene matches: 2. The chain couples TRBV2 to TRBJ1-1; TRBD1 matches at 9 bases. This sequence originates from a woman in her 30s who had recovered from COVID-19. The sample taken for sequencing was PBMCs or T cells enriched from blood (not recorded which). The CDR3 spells CASSEARQGDTEAFF. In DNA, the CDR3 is TGTGCCAGCAGTGAAGCGCGACAGGGGGACACTGAAGCTTTCTTT.